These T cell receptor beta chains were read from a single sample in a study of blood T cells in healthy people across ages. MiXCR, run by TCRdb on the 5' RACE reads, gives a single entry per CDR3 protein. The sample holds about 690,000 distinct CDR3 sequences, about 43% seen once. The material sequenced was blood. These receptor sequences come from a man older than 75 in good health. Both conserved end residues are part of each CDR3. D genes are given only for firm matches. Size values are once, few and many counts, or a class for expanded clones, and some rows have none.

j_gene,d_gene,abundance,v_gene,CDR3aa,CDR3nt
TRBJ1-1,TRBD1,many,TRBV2,CASSEGDRAGEAFF,TGTGCCAGCAGTGAAGGGGACAGGGCTGGTGAAGCTTTCTTT
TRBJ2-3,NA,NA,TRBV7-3,CASTRAGRTDTQYF,TGTGCCAGCACCCGGGCAGGGCGCACAGATACGCAGTATTTT
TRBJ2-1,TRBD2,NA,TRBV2,CANSEIQAGSPYEQFF,TGTGCCAACAGTGAGATACAAGCGGGATCGCCATATGAGCAGTTCTTC
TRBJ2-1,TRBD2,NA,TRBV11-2,CASSLGTSGTLRGNEQFF,TGTGCCAGCAGCCTTGGGACTAGCGGGACCCTCCGAGGGAATGAGCAGTTCTTC
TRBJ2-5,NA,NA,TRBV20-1,CSARDWGGYEETQYF,TGCAGTGCTAGAGACTGGGGCGGCTACGAAGAGACCCAGTACTTC
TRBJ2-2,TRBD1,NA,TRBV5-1,CASSLRDRGVNTGELFF,TGCGCCAGCAGCTTGCGGGACAGGGGCGTTAACACCGGGGAGCTGTTTTTT
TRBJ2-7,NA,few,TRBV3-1,CASSQDRAAGREQYF,TGTGCCAGCAGCCAAGACAGGGCGGCGGGACGCGAGCAGTACTTC
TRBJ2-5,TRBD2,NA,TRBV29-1,CSVRLAGGFAETQYF,TGCAGCGTGCGACTAGCGGGAGGTTTCGCAGAGACCCAGTACTTC
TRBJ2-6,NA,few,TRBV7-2,CASSSKGAGANVLTF,TGTGCCAGCAGCTCGAAGGGGGCTGGGGCCAACGTCCTGACTTTC
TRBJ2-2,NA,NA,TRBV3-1,CASSQDWARALNTGELFF,TGTGCCAGCAGCCAAGATTGGGCAAGGGCTTTGAACACCGGGGAGCTGTTTTTT
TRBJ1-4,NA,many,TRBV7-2,CASSGLGPRMEKLFF,TGTGCCAGCAGCGGGCTGGGACCAAGGATGGAAAAACTGTTTTTT
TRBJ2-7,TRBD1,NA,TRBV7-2,CASSLGGGTGIREQYF,TGTGCCAGCAGCTTAGGGGGGGGGACAGGGATTAGGGAGCAGTACTTC
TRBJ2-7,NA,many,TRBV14,CASSPSETWAYEQYF,TGTGCCAGCAGCCCCAGTGAGACTTGGGCTTACGAGCAGTACTTC
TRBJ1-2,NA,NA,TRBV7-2,CASSLDKGRLYGYTF,TGTGCCAGCAGCCTAGATAAGGGACGCCTTTATGGCTACACCTTC
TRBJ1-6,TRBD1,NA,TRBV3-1,CASSQRGTAFPLHF,TGTGCCAGCAGCCAGCGCGGGACAGCGTTCCCCCTCCACTTT
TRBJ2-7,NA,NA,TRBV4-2,CASSQADNNEQYF,TGTGCCAGCAGCCAAGCAGATAACAATGAGCAGTACTTC
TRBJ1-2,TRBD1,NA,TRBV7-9,CASRSDRGISGYTF,TGTGCCAGCCGCTCGGACAGGGGAATTAGTGGCTACACCTTC
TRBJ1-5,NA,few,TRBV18,CASSPLGRGNQPQHF,TGTGCCAGCTCACCACTGGGCCGGGGTAATCAGCCCCAGCATTTT
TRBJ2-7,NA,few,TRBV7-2,CASSWGREEQYF,TGTGCCAGCAGCTGGGGGCGGGAAGAGCAGTACTTC
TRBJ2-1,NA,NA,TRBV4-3,CASSLRVVNYNEQFF,TGCGCCAGCAGCCTTCGGGTGGTTAACTACAATGAGCAGTTCTTC
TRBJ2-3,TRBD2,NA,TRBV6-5,CASSYSRTSLADTQYF,TGTGCCAGCAGTTACTCGAGGACTAGCTTAGCAGATACGCAGTATTTT
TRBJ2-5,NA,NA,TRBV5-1,CASSPIPDSAEEQYF,TGCGCCAGCAGCCCAATCCCGGACAGCGCTGAGGAGCAGTACTTC
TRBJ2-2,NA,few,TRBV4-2,CASSQEPGSNTGELFF,TGTGCCAGCAGCCAAGAACCGGGGTCGAACACCGGGGAGCTGTTTTTT
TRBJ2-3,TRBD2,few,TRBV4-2,CASSQSSGLKDTQYF,TGTGCCAGCAGCCAATCTAGCGGGTTGAAAGATACGCAGTATTTT
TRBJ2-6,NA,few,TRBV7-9,CASSFMGGSGANVLTF,TGTGCCAGCAGTTTTATGGGGGGCTCTGGGGCCAACGTCCTGACTTTC
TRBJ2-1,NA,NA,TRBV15,CATSTGRGSYNEQFF,TGTGCCACCAGCACCGGACGGGGCTCCTACAATGAGCAGTTCTTC
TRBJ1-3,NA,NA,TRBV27,CASSFKGTGNTIYF,TGTGCCAGCAGTTTCAAGGGGACTGGAAACACCATATATTTT
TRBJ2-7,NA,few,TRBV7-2,CASSTVGTSTYEQYF,TGTGCCAGCAGCACGGTGGGGACGAGTACCTACGAGCAGTACTTC
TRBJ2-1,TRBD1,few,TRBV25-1,CASSAVLDRVNEQFF,TGTGCCAGCAGTGCGGTGCTGGACAGGGTAAATGAGCAGTTCTTC
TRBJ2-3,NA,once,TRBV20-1,CSAFDQNTQYF,TGCAGTGCCTTTGACCAGAATACGCAGTATTTT
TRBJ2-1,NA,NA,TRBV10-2,CASSGSYEQFF,TGCGCCAGCAGTGGGTCGTATGAGCAGTTCTTC
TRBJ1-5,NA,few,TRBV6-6,CASKGTWGNQPQHF,TGTGCCAGCAAAGGGACGTGGGGCAATCAGCCCCAGCATTTT
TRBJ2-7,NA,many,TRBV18,CASSPRSGQTSGEQYF,TGTGCCAGCTCACCACGATCAGGACAGACCTCGGGGGAGCAGTACTTC
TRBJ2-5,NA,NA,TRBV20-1,CSADPPQGRETQYF,TGCAGTGCTGACCCGCCCCAGGGCCGAGAGACCCAGTACTTC